These 32 T cell receptor beta chains were all obtained from the same sample, sequenced in a study of cytomegalovirus exposure and HLA in healthy donors. The PCR was carried out with 60 Vbeta primers and 13 Jbeta primers. Libraries were prepared by immunoSEQ multiplex PCR; TCRdb keeps only in-frame clonotypes and omits some of them. The table includes about 59,000 clones, approximately 80% detected once. Source material: PBMCs. Receptor source: a human donor in good health.

This rearrangement joins TRBV7-8 to TRBJ2-3, with a weak D call TRBD1 (6 bases). CDR1 is SGHVS, CDR2 FQNEAQ, per germline. V was pared by 5 bases and J by 6 bases, with 24 bases between. CDR3 length: 17 residues. The CDR3 DNA follows: TGTGCCAGCAGCACCAAGAAAGACAGGTTCGGCGAGGATACGCAGTATTTT. Amino acids: CASSTKKDRFGEDTQYF.

This clone is a singleton in its sample. V gene TRBV6-1 combines with J gene TRBJ1-2, with D perhaps matching TRBD1 (5 bases). V shed 3 bases and J shed 4 bases, with 15 bases lying between them. CDR1 MNHNS and CDR2 SASEGT come from the germline V gene. CDR3 length: 15 amino acids. CDR3 in amino acids: CASSEGPSASYGYTF. CDR3 coding DNA: TGTGCCAGCAGTGAGGGGCCCTCGGCGAGCTATGGCTACACCTTC.

The chain recombines TRBV7-2 with TRBJ1-5, with D perhaps matching TRBD1 (5 bases). With 1 base removed from V and 3 bases from J, the gap between germline ends came to 13 bases. Germline loops: CDR1 SGHTA, CDR2 FQGNSA. The CDR3 sequence is 16 residues long. CDR3 region: CASSLVAGQYNQPQHF. DNA for the CDR3: TGTGCCAGCAGCTTAGTAGCAGGGCAATACAATCAGCCCCAGCATTTT. The variable domain in full, completed from reference TRBV7-2 and TRBJ1-5, reads GAGVSQSPSNKVTEKGKDVELRCDPISGHTALYWYRQSLGQGLEFLIYFQGNSAPDKSGLPSDRFSAERTGGSVSTLTIQRTQQEDSAVYLCASSLVAGQYNQPQHFGDGTRLSIL.

The chain links TRBV5-4 to TRBJ2-5, with 9 bases fitting TRBD2. The CDR3 length is 15 residues. Trimming cost V 5 bases and J 0 bases; bases outside gene matches: 5. Germline CDR1 is SGHNT and CDR2 is YYREEE (reference sequence). This CDR3 is CASRRRLADQETQYF. CDR3 bases: TGTGCCAGCAGACGAAGACTAGCGGACCAAGAGACCCAGTACTTC. The variable domain in full, completed from reference TRBV5-4 and TRBJ2-5, reads ETGVTQSPTHLIKTRGQQVTLRCSSQSGHNTVSWYQQALGQGPQFIFQYYREEENGRGNFPPRFSGLQFPNYSSELNVNALELDDSALYLCASRRRLADQETQYFGPGTRLLVL.

V gene TRBV5-4 combines with J gene TRBJ1-1, with D possibly matching TRBD1 (5 bases). Between the trimmed V and J ends, which lost 4 bases and 5 bases, there was a span of 18 bases. This CDR3 contains 15 residues. Germline CDR1 is SGHNT and CDR2 is YYREEE (reference sequence). The CDR3, as DNA: TGTGCCAGCAGCCGCCAGGGTGGGCGAGGAACTGAAGCTTTCTTT. Translation gives CASSRQGGRGTEAFF.

In regard to this clone: Germline is not matched at one junction end, which may reflect a read error. This chain joins TRBV11-2 and TRBJ1-2; maybe TRBD1 (6 bases). This CDR3 region has 12 residues. Germline CDR1 SGHAT, CDR2 FQNNGV. CDR3: CASSSVPRGRFF. The CDR3 DNA is TGTGCCAGCAGCTCTGTCCCCAGGGGAAGATTCTTC. Based on the CDR3 plus reference TRBV11-2 and TRBJ1-2, the full variable domain is EAGVAQSPRYKIIEKRQSVAFWCNPISGHATLYWYQQILGQGPKLLIQFQNNGVVDDSQLPKDRFSAERLKGVDSTLKIQPAKLEDSAVYLCASSSVPRGRFFGSGTRLTVV.

The rearrangement joins TRBV5-1 to TRBJ2-3; tentatively, D is TRBD2 (6 bases). Trimming pared 5 bases from V and 10 bases from J, leaving 23 bases between. The CDR3 has 15 residues. Germline CDR1 and CDR2: SGHRS and YFSETQ. CDR3 nucleotide sequence: TGCGCCAGCAGGACGGGGACTCCCAGCCACGGGGCGCAGTATTTT. This gives the protein CASRTGTPSHGAQYF. The full variable domain, its missing parts supplied by reference TRBV5-1 and TRBJ2-3, is KAGVTQTPRYLIKTRGQQVTLSCSPISGHRSVSWYQQTPGQGLQFLFEYFSETQRNKGNFPGRFSGRQFSNSRSEMNVSTLELGDSALYLCASRTGTPSHGAQYFGPGTRLTVL.

The rearrangement links TRBV30 to TRBJ2-2; a weak D match, TRBD2 (5 bases). Germline V lookup: CDR1 GTSNPN, CDR2 SVGIG (reference sequence). The V end lost 4 bases, the J end lost 4 bases, and 13 bases lay between the germline ends. The CDR3 spans 14 residues. CDR3 sequence reads: CAWNSGMSTGELFF. The CDR3 DNA is TGTGCCTGGAACTCGGGGATGAGCACCGGGGAGCTGTTTTTT.

This chain links TRBV14 with TRBJ2-5; D call uncertain. Germline values: CDR1 SGHDN, CDR2 FVKESK. CDR3 length: 15 residues. Between the trimmed V and J ends, which lost 2 bases and 2 bases, there was a span of 12 bases. The CDR3 DNA reads as TGTGCCAGCAGCCAATTTCTGCCAGCGCAAGAGACCCAGTACTTC. Amino acids: CASSQFLPAQETQYF.

This clone appeared once. The V gene is TRBV15, the J gene TRBJ1-1; the match to TRBD1 covers 8 bases. V shed 5 bases and J 1 base; nucleotides not matched to a gene: 6. Per the germline V gene, CDR1 is LNHNV and CDR2 is YYDKDF (reference sequence). The CDR3 extends over 15 amino acids. CDR3 sequence (DNA): TGTGCCACCAGCTGGAGAACAGGGGGGAACACTGAAGCTTTCTTT. Residues: CATSWRTGGNTEAFF.

To note about this clone: Compared with germline, one end of the junction differs, possibly owing to a read error. The chain combines TRBV7-9 with TRBJ2-1; 13 bases match TRBD2. Germline CDR1 is SEHNR and CDR2 is FQNEAQ (reference sequence). This CDR3 contains 18 residues. The CDR3 bases are TGTTCCAGCAGCCACAATTTTAGGACTAGCGGGAGTCGTAATGAGCAGTTCTTC. It is translated as CSSSHNFRTSGSRNEQFF.

The CDR3 spells CASSLGRSYEQYF. As DNA, the CDR3 is TGTGCCAGCAGTTTAGGGCGATCCTACGAGCAGTACTTC. J is TRBJ2-7 and V is TRBV27; D call uncertain. Germline V CDR1 and CDR2: MNHEY, SMNVEV (reference sequence). CDR3 size: 13 residues. V gave up 2 bases and J gave up 1 base, with 6 bases separating them.

The genes are TRBV5-6 and TRBJ1-2; tentatively, D is TRBD1 (5 bases). Germline values: CDR1 SGHDT, CDR2 YYEEEE. CDR3 length: 13 residues. Trimming removed 3 bases from V and 8 bases from J, with 14 bases in between. The CDR3 loop reads CASSSQGVGGYTF. Written as DNA, the CDR3 is TGTGCCAGCAGCTCACAAGGGGTTGGGGGCTACACCTTC.

The chain combines TRBV9 with TRBJ1-3; TRBD1 matches 8 bases. The CDR3 covers 15 residues. Unmatched junction bases numbered 10, after V lost 3 bases and J lost 8 bases. Germline V CDR1 and CDR2: SGDLS, YYNGEE. CDR3 sequence reads: CASSARTGFIDTIYF. CDR3 nucleotides: TGTGCCAGCAGCGCCCGGACAGGGTTTATAGACACCATATATTTT.

The V and J genes are TRBV28 and TRBJ2-2, with unresolved D. The V and J ends lost 2 bases and 0 bases respectively, with 7 bases between them. The germline V gene has CDR1 MDHEN and CDR2 SYDVKM. This CDR3 comprises 15 residues. The CDR3 spells CASSLLSANTGELFF. CDR3 bases: TGTGCCAGCAGTTTACTATCTGCGAACACCGGGGAGCTGTTTTTT.

The rearrangement joins TRBV7-9 to TRBJ1-2, with D possibly matching TRBD1 (5 bases). V dropped 3 bases and J dropped 6 bases, with 11 bases sitting between them. The CDR3 has 13 amino acids. Per the germline V gene, CDR1 is SEHNR and CDR2 is FQNEAQ (reference sequence). CDR3 residues: CASSFSAGDGYTF. Here the CDR3 DNA reads TGTGCCAGCAGCTTCTCTGCGGGGGATGGCTACACCTTC. Combining the CDR3 with reference TRBV7-9 and TRBJ1-2 gives the whole variable domain DTGVSQNPRHKITKRGQNVTFRCDPISEHNRLYWYRQTLGQGPEFLTYFQNEAQLEKSRLLSDRFSAERPKGSFSTLEIQRTEQGDSAMYLCASSFSAGDGYTFGSGTRLTVV.

The CDR3 region has the DNA TGTGCCAGCTCTTTTACCCAGGGTGAAAAACTGTTTTTT. This sequence encodes CASSFTQGEKLFF. The V and J genes are TRBV18 and TRBJ1-4; weak D call: TRBD1 (5 bases). Between the trimmed V and J ends, which lost 6 bases and 7 bases, there was a span of 12 bases. Per the germline V gene, CDR1 is KGHSH and CDR2 is LQKENI. The CDR3 has 13 amino acids.

The chain combines TRBV5-4 with TRBJ1-4, with D hard to call. The germline V gene encodes CDR1 SGHNT and CDR2 YYREEE (reference sequence). The CDR3 spans 15 residues. Deletions cut 3 bases from V and 3 bases from J, with 12 bases between. CDR3 DNA: TGTGCCAGCAGCTCAGATCTTACCGCTAATGAAAAACTGTTTTTT. It encodes CASSSDLTANEKLFF.

The chain combines TRBV27 with TRBJ2-2; D remains ambiguous. V lost 3 bases and J 6 bases, leaving 11 bases between the germline ends. The CDR3 covers 14 residues. Germline CDR1 is MNHEY and CDR2 is SMNVEV (reference sequence). CDR3 coding DNA: TGTGCCAGCAGTTTTGAGAGCTTCGCCGGGGAGCTGTTTTTT. Residues: CASSFESFAGELFF.

The V call is TRBV5-1, the J call TRBJ1-1; 10 nucleotides line up with TRBD1. Germline V gene lookup returns CDR1 SGHRS and CDR2 YFSETQ. J gave up 9 bases and V 4 bases, and 6 bases lay outside the gene matches. The CDR3 contains 13 residues. The DNA of the CDR3 is TGCGCCAGCAGCATCGGACAGGGGGTTCAAGCTTTCTTT. Its translation: CASSIGQGVQAFF.

V usage is TRBV23-1 and J usage is TRBJ2-3, with TRBD2 identical over 9 bases. TRBV23-1 belongs to the ORF category, with a function that is uncertain. Unmatched junction bases numbered 12, after V lost 8 bases and J lost 6 bases. The CDR3 has 15 residues. CDR3 region: CASPREGITPDTQYF. The CDR3 DNA sequence: TGCGCCAGCCCGCGGGAGGGCATCACCCCGGATACGCAGTATTTT.

J is TRBJ1-3 and V is TRBV7-8; D unresolved. The CDR3 consists of 14 residues. Germline loops: CDR1 SGHVS, CDR2 FQNEAQ. The V end was cut by 2 bases, the J end by 0 bases, with 5 bases between. The CDR3 DNA sequence: TGTGCCAGCAGCTTACCGAGCTCTGGAAACACCATATATTTT. Amino acid sequence: CASSLPSSGNTIYF.

V and J are TRBV4-3 and TRBJ2-7, with 8 bases identical to TRBD1. V was clipped by 0 bases and J by 1 base; unmatched bases: 5. CDR1 is LGHNA, CDR2 YSLEER, per germline. This CDR3 region has 16 residues. The CDR3 is CASSQDQGADSYEQYF. CDR3 sequence (DNA): TGCGCCAGCAGCCAAGATCAGGGGGCGGATTCCTACGAGCAGTACTTC.

This chain joins TRBV28 and TRBJ2-7; weak D call: TRBD1 (6 bases). The V end lost 2 bases, the J end lost 4 bases, and 18 bases lay between the germline ends. The CDR3 consists of 16 residues. The germline CDR1 and CDR2 sequences are MDHEN and SYDVKM. DNA for the CDR3: TGTGCCAGCAGTTTACAACTATCCCAGGGGCTTTACGAGCAGTACTTC. It yields the protein CASSLQLSQGLYEQYF.

The chain joins TRBV10-3 to TRBJ2-2; a weak D match, TRBD2 (5 bases). The CDR3 sequence is 12 residues long. Germline V gene sequence: CDR1 ENHRY, CDR2 SYGVKD. Trimming shortened V by 10 bases and J by 2 bases, and 8 bases separated the two germline ends. The chain's CDR3 is CATSGNTGELFF. The CDR3, as DNA: TGTGCCACGAGCGGAAACACCGGGGAGCTGTTTTTT.

V gene TRBV11-1 combines with J gene TRBJ2-2; 9 nucleotides match TRBD2. The CDR3 spans 16 residues. Per the germline V gene, CDR1 is SGHAT and CDR2 is FQDESV (reference sequence). With 5 bases clipped from V and 8 bases from J, the junction kept 12 bases outside the gene matches. The CDR3 nucleotides are TGTGCCAGCAGCCTTCGACTAGCGGAGGCTCAAGGGGAGCTGTTTTTT. Translating gives CASSLRLAEAQGELFF.

The chain couples TRBV5-1 to TRBJ2-1; 9 bases map to TRBD1. From germline, CDR1 is SGHRS and CDR2 YFSETQ. The ends lost 0 bases at V and 9 bases at J; junction bases unmatched: 4. The length of the CDR3 is 14 residues. As DNA, the CDR3 is TGCGCCAGCAGCTTGGGACAGGGGGTGAGTGAGCAGTTCTTC. Its protein is CASSLGQGVSEQFF.

The chain couples TRBV7-9 to TRBJ2-5, with D perhaps matching TRBD2 (6 bases). The germline V and J ends were trimmed by 2 bases and 1 base, with 14 bases remaining between them. This CDR3 region has 16 residues. The V gene's germline CDR1 is SEHNR and CDR2 FQNEAQ (reference sequence). The CDR3 loop reads CASSLIAGRLQETQYF. The CDR3, as DNA: TGTGCCAGCAGCTTAATCGCCGGGAGACTCCAAGAGACCCAGTACTTC.

This rearrangement joins TRBV29-1 to TRBJ2-3, with D unclear. The V gene's germline CDR1 is SQVTM and CDR2 ANQGSEA. The CDR3 totals 13 residues. Trimming removed 0 bases at V and 3 bases at J, with 7 bases between. DNA of the CDR3: TGCAGCGTTGAAGACCCGGGTACAGATACGCAGTATTTT. The encoded protein is CSVEDPGTDTQYF.

The CDR3 nucleotides read TGTGCCAGCAGCCTCCAAGCGGAGACCCAGTACTTC. Residues: CASSLQAETQYF. The chain links TRBV11-2 to TRBJ2-5, with unresolved D. Germline CDR1 SGHAT, CDR2 FQNNGV. The germline V and J ends were trimmed by 5 bases and 5 bases, with 9 bases remaining between them. The CDR3 is 12 residues long. Together with reference TRBV11-2 and TRBJ2-5, the CDR3 gives the full variable domain: EAGVAQSPRYKIIEKRQSVAFWCNPISGHATLYWYQQILGQGPKLLIQFQNNGVVDDSQLPKDRFSAERLKGVDSTLKIQPAKLEDSAVYLCASSLQAETQYFGPGTRLLVL.

The chain employs TRBV19 and TRBJ1-3; TRBD1 matches at 7 bases. This CDR3 is built from 16 residues. Germline CDR1 reads LNHDA; CDR2 reads SQIVND (reference sequence). J was trimmed by 4 bases and V by 6 bases; bases with no gene match: 12. CDR3 nucleotide sequence: TGTGCCAGTAGCCCAGACAGGGTCGTGCTCGGAAACACCATATATTTT. It codes for CASSPDRVVLGNTIYF.

V usage is TRBV10-3 and J usage is TRBJ2-3; 10 bases are a match to TRBD2. The CDR3 has 18 amino acids. J gave up 0 bases and V 11 bases, and 17 bases lay outside the gene matches. Germline V gives CDR1 ENHRY, CDR2 SYGVKD. The DNA for the CDR3 is TGTGCCGCGGGACTAGCGCCCTCACCTACTGCTAGCACAGATACGCAGTATTTT. Its protein product is CAAGLAPSPTASTDTQYF.